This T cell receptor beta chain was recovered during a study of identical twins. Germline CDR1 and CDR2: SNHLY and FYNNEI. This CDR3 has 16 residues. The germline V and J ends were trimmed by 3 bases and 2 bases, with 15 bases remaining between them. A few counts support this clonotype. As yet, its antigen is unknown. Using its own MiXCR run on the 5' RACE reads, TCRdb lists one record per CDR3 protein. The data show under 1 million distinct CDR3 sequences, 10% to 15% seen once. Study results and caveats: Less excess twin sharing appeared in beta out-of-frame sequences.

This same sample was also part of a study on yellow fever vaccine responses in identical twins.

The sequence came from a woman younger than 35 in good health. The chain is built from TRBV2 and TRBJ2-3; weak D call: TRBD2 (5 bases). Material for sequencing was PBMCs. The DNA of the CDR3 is TGTGCCAGCAGTGACCGGGGAATCTCTCCCACAGATACGCAGTATTTT. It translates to CASSDRGISPTDTQYF.